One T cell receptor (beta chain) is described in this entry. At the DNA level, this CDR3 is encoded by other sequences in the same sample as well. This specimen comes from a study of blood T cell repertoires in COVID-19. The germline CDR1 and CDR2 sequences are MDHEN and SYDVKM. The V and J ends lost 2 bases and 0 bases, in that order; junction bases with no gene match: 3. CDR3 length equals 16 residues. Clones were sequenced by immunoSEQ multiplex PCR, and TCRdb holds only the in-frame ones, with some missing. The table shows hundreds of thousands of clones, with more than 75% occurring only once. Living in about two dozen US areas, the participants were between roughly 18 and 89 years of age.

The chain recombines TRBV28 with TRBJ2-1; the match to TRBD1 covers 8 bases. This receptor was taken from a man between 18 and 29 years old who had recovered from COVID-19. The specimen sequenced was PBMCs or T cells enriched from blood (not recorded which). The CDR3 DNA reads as TGTGCCAGCAGTTTAGCCGGGACAGGCTCCTACAATGAGCAGTTCTTC. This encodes CASSLAGTGSYNEQFF. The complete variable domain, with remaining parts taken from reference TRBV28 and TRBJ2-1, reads DVKVTQSSRYLVKRTGEKVFLECVQDMDHENMFWYRQDPGLGLRLIYFSYDVKMKEKGDIPEGYSVSREKKERFSLILESASTNQTSMYLCASSLAGTGSYNEQFFGPGTRLTVL.